The clone carrying this TCR beta chain has only a few counts. This specimen comes from a study of blood T cells in healthy people across ages. Germline V CDR1 and CDR2: DFQATT, SNEGSKA (reference sequence). The CDR3 totals 13 residues. Primers used in a second PCR of about 6 to 11 cycles were a sample-barcoded 5' primer and a J-beta primer mix. TCRdb redid the calling of the 5' RACE reads with MiXCR, one entry per CDR3 protein. The table lists about 640,000 distinct CDR3 sequences, roughly 50% of them singletons. The gene calls are TRBV20-1 and TRBJ2-3; D might be TRBD2 (7 bases). The receptor comes from a man between 60 and 70 years old in good health. The sample was blood. CDR3 region: CSTKRGGGDTQYF. The CDR3 DNA reads as TGCAGCACGAAAAGAGGGGGGGGAGATACGCAGTATTTT.